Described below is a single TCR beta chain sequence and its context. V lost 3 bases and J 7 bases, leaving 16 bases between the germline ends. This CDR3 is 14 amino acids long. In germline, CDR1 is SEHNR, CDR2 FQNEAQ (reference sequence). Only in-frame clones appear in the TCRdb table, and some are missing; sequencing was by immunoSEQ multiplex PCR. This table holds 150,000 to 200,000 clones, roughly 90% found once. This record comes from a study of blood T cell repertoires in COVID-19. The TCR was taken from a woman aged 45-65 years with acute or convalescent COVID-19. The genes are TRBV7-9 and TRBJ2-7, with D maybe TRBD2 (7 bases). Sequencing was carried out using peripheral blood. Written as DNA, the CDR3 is TGTGCCAGCAGCTTTACCGGGGGCGGGGGTGAGCAGTACTTC. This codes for CASSFTGGGGEQYF.